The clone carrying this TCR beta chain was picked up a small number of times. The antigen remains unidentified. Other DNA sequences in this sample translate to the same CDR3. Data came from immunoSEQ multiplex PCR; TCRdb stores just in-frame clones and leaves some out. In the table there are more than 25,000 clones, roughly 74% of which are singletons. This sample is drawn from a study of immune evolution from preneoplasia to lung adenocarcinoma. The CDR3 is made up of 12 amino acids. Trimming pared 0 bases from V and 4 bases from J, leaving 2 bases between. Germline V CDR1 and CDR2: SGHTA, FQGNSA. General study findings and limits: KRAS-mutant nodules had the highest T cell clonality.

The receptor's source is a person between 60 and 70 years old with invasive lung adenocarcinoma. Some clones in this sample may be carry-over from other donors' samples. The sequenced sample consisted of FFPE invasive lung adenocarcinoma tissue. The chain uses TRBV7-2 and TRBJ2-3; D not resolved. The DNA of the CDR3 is TGTGCCAGCAGCTTAGCGGCAGATACGCAGTATTTT. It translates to CASSLAADTQYF.